These T cell receptor beta chains were read from a single sample in a study of tumor-infiltrating lymphocytes in primary liver carcinoma. TCRdb re-analysed the multiplex PCR reads in MiXCR, keeping a single row per CDR3 protein. The top ten hold roughly 10% of the sample, which has approximately 92,000 distinct CDR3 sequences, almost 70% seen once. Sequencing was done on a sample of liver tumor tissue from sampling region 5. These receptors all stem from a woman aged 55 to 70 with primary liver carcinoma and hepatitis B virus infection. Each CDR3 is given with its conserved first and last residue. D genes are given only for firm matches. Only some rows state a clone size, as once, few, many or a class for expanded clones.

13 TRBJ2-3 TRBV28 once TRBD1 CASRDRREDTQYF TGTGCCAGCCGGGACAGGAGAGAAGATACGCAGTATTTT
14 TRBJ1-3 TRBV10-3 - TRBD1 CAISAGGTGDTIYF TGTGCCATCAGTGCAGGGGGAACTGGAGACACCATATATTTT
16 TRBJ2-1 TRBV6-5 - TRBD2 CASRETSMSRGNEQFF TGTGCCAGCAGGGAGACTAGCATGAGCCGTGGGAATGAGCAGTTCTTC
12 TRBJ2-1 TRBV6-6 - - CASGYSDTEQLF TGTGCCAGCGGTTACTCGGATACTGAGCAGCTCTTC
15 TRBJ2-1 TRBV5-1 - - CANNIGPARYNEQLF TGCGCCAACAATATAGGGCCCGCGAGGTACAATGAGCAGCTCTTC
16 TRBJ1-4 TRBV5-1 - - CDSSLGGSTTNEKLFF TGCGACAGCAGCTTGGGTGGCAGCACAACTAATGAAAAACTGTTTTTT
17 TRBJ1-5 TRBV4-1 many - CASSHRILTGIGQPQHF TGCGCCAGCAGCCATAGAATCCTAACAGGGATCGGTCAGCCCCAGCATTTT
13 TRBJ2-7 TRBV11-1 - - CASSSPENYEQYF TGTGCCAGCAGCTCACCGGAGAACTACGAGCAGTACTTC
15 TRBJ2-1 TRBV11-2 - - CASSSDMGKGNEQFF TGTGCCAGCAGTTCCGACATGGGAAAAGGCAATGAGCAGTTCTTT
13 TRBJ2-4 TRBV6-1 many - CASGGTRENIQYF TGTGCCAGCGGAGGGACAAGGGAAAACATTCAGTACTTC